This T cell receptor beta chain was sequenced for a study of blood T cell repertoires in COVID-19. The wider study: Sites across the United States, Italy and Spain contributed samples from acute and convalescent COVID-19. T cells, B-cell-depleted T cells, or PBMCs provided the cDNA or gDNA that served as material.

Between the trimmed V and J ends, which lost 4 bases and 6 bases, there was a span of 13 bases. Germline V gives CDR1 SQVTM, CDR2 ANQGSEA. There are 12 residues in the CDR3. Original data processing: Amplification from reference gene primers served as the basis for estimated nucleated cell counts. The table came from immunoSEQ multiplex PCR; TCRdb's copy has only in-frame clones and leaves some out. The DNA was the basis for D and trimming; V, J and clone size are from that table. This table has around 130,000 clones, roughly 80% appearing once. The sequence was obtained from a woman of 80 years or more with acute or convalescent COVID-19. The chain combines TRBV29-1 with TRBJ2-7, with a possible D match to TRBD2 (5 bases). Material for sequencing was peripheral blood. The CDR3 DNA reads as TGCAGCGTTGTCCGGGGTCCCTCCGAGCAGTACTTC. It yields the protein CSVVRGPSEQYF.